The clone carrying this T cell receptor beta chain has only a few counts. A much bigger clone sits one base away, suggesting this may be a read error. This sample stems from a study of T cells in Graves' hyperthyroidism and ophthalmopathy. Study background: Pretreatment peripheral blood was obtained at initial diagnosis.

Hyperthyroidism was newly diagnosed in patients aged 18 to 65 (duration under 2 months). Exclusions: uncontrolled infection, other autoimmune disease, pregnancy, lactation. Regions amplified from RNA transcripts were the TCR beta CDR3 regions. First-round RT-PCR targeting the TCR CDR3 was performed with the HTBI primer set. TCRdb analysed the multiplex PCR reads with MiXCR anew, one entry per CDR3 protein. This sample yields around 420,000 distinct CDR3 sequences, of which about an eighth are seen a single time; about 5% belongs to the top ten. This TCR was sampled from a woman between 18 and 30 years old with Graves' hyperthyroidism. Sequenced material: blood.

In DNA form, the CDR3 reads TGTGCCAGCAGCTTAAGTCAGGGGGGCAATCAGCCCCAGCATTTT. It codes for CASSLSQGGNQPQHF. This chain uses TRBV6-1 with TRBJ1-5, with 7 bases fitting TRBD1. Per germline, CDR1 MNHNS and CDR2 SASEGT. The CDR3 extends over 15 amino acids. The V gene end was trimmed by 6 bases and the J gene end by 2 bases; junction bases not matched to a gene: 7.